This T cell receptor (beta chain) was identified during a study of graft-versus-host responses after intestinal transplantation. On the study more broadly: Each recipient received anti-thymocyte globulin induction, then tacrolimus and steroids for around three years. Study-wide results and caveats: Recipient bone marrow held GvH clones, some seen earlier in ileum or blood.

Trimming pared 6 bases from V and 3 bases from J, leaving 14 bases between. Germline lookup yields CDR1 MDHEN and CDR2 SYDVKM. This CDR3 region has 14 residues. Each post-transplant bone marrow sample was taken from the posterior iliac crest or from another site. This clone was counted a single time. Its target is unknown. Generated by immunoSEQ multiplex PCR, the TCRdb table keeps only in-frame clones and is missing some. The data contain tens of thousands of clones, approximately 92% of them singletons. This receptor was obtained from a human patient who received an intestinal transplant, so some T cells may come from the graft donor. The sequencing used bone marrow, collected less than 750 days after intestinal transplantation. The V and J genes are TRBV28 and TRBJ1-1; D may be TRBD1 (5 bases). CDR3 sequence reads: CASSSPPGDTEAFF. For the CDR3, the DNA is TGTGCCAGCAGCTCCCCCCCGGGGGACACTGAAGCTTTCTTT.